This T cell receptor (beta chain) was captured by sequencing in a study of T cells in narcolepsy. On this clone: Its specificity is unknown.

General observations from the study: Comparing one patient's CSF and blood CD4+ clonotypes highlighted HCRT- and TRIB2-specific autoreactive clonotypes.

Germline V gene data show CDR1 as MNHEY and CDR2 as SMNVEV (reference sequence). The CDR3 contains 16 residues. V was pared by 1 base and J by 0 bases, with 11 bases between. The method was immunoSEQ multiplex PCR; TCRdb's version includes in-frame clones alone and lacks a portion of them. This table holds about 24,000 clones, 75% to 90% found once. The chain links TRBV27 to TRBJ2-3; a possible D gene is TRBD2 (5 bases). Sequencing input: CD45RA- memory CD4+ T cells from PBMCs. The origin of this receptor is a human donor with narcolepsy. The CDR3 DNA is TGTGCCAGCAGTTTATTAACGGGGAGTAGCACAGATACGCAGTATTTT. Translated, it gives CASSLLTGSSTDTQYF.